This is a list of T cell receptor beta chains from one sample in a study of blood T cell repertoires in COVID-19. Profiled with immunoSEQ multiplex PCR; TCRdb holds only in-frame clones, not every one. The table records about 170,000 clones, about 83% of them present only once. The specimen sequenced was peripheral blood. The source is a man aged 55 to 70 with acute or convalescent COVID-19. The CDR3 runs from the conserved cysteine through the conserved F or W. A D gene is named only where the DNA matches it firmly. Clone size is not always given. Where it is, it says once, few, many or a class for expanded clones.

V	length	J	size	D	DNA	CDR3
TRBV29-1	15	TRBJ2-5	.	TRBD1	TGCAGCGTTGCATCGGACAGGGATTTTTTAGAGACCCAGTACTTC	CSVASDRDFLETQYF
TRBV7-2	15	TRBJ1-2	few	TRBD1	TGTGCCAGCAGCACCTACAGGGGAGAGAACTATGGCTACACCTTC	CASSTYRGENYGYTF
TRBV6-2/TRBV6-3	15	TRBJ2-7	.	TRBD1	TGTGCCAGCAGTCGATCCGGGACAGGGACCTACGAGCAGTACTTC	CASSRSGTGTYEQYF
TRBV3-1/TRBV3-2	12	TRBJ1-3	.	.	TGTGCCAGCATGGACAGTGGAAACACCATATATTTT	CASMDSGNTIYF
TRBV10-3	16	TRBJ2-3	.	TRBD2	TGTGCCATCAGTGAGACTAGCGGGGGAGGCACAGATACGCAGTATTTT	CAISETSGGGTDTQYF
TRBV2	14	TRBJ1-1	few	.	TGTGCCACCTTAGGGGACTCAGAGAACACTGAAGCTTTCTTT	CATLGDSENTEAFF
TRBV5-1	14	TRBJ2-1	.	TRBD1	TGCGCCAGCAGCGGGACAGGGACAATGAAGGAGCAGTTCTTC	CASSGTGTMKEQFF
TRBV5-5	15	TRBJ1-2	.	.	TGTGCCAGCAGCTTGGACCGGACATCACACTATGGCTACACCTTC	CASSLDRTSHYGYTF
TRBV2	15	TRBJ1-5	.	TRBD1	TGTGCCAGCAGTGAAGTAGACAGGGGAAATCAGCCCCAGCATTTT	CASSEVDRGNQPQHF
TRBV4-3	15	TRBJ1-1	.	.	TGCGCCAGCAGCCAAGATAGGAGAGTGAACACTGAAGCTTTCTTT	CASSQDRRVNTEAFF